A selection of T cell receptor beta chains follows, all from one sample in a study of T cell changes during pregnancy in multiple sclerosis. Sequencing used immunoSEQ multiplex PCR; TCRdb keeps in-frame clones, though not all of them. The sample lists 100,000 or so clones; about 91% were seen once. This material consisted of peripheral blood, taken in the second trimester of pregnancy. These TCRs come from a female donor with multiple sclerosis, enrolled in a pregnancy study. CDR3s include the opening cysteine and the closing phenylalanine or tryptophan. Not every row has a clone size; where given, it reads once, few, many or a size class.

j_gene: TRBJ1-4; abundance: .; len: 14; v_gene: TRBV6-1; CDR3aa: CASSEGTGSEKLFF
j_gene: TRBJ2-1; abundance: .; len: 16; v_gene: TRBV18; CDR3aa: CASSPSGLAGNNEQFF
j_gene: TRBJ2-1; abundance: once; len: 15; v_gene: TRBV6-6; CDR3aa: CASRGTGSSYNEQFF
j_gene: TRBJ2-2; abundance: once; len: 15; v_gene: TRBV28; CDR3aa: CASSLRGQESGELFF
j_gene: TRBJ1-2; abundance: .; len: 15; v_gene: TRBV28; CDR3aa: CASSSSTRGQRGYTF
j_gene: TRBJ2-1; abundance: .; len: 19; v_gene: TRBV5-1; CDR3aa: CASSQPGQGASGLYNEQFF
j_gene: TRBJ1-5; abundance: .; len: 14; v_gene: TRBV10-3; CDR3aa: CAISGAGGNQPQHF
j_gene: TRBJ2-1; abundance: .; len: 15; v_gene: TRBV5-1; CDR3aa: CASRELAGGPDEQFF
j_gene: TRBJ1-3; abundance: .; len: 12; v_gene: TRBV19; CDR3aa: CASSIIDSTIYF
j_gene: TRBJ1-5; abundance: .; len: 15; v_gene: TRBV19; CDR3aa: CASSLRTGDNQPQHF
j_gene: TRBJ2-3; abundance: .; len: 17; v_gene: TRBV5-1; CDR3aa: CASSLRVQPIIPDTQYF
j_gene: TRBJ1-1; abundance: .; len: 16; v_gene: TRBV7-9; CDR3aa: CASSPRPWTGRTEAFF
j_gene: TRBJ2-2; abundance: .; len: 15; v_gene: TRBV7-8; CDR3aa: CASSLLVTGAGELFF
j_gene: TRBJ1-3; abundance: .; len: 14; v_gene: TRBV28; CDR3aa: CASSRQDGGNTIYF
j_gene: TRBJ1-1; abundance: once; len: 11; v_gene: TRBV6-5; CDR3aa: CASQWGGQAFF
j_gene: TRBJ2-1; abundance: .; len: 15; v_gene: TRBV4-1; CDR3aa: CASSHPPKRDGGQFF
j_gene: TRBJ2-3; abundance: .; len: 18; v_gene: TRBV4-2; CDR3aa: CASSQPPGRLAGDGTQYF
j_gene: TRBJ2-5; abundance: .; len: 16; v_gene: TRBV28; CDR3aa: CASSGTSGRAQETQYF
j_gene: TRBJ1-5; abundance: .; len: 12; v_gene: TRBV19; CDR3aa: CASSIEEQPQHF
j_gene: TRBJ2-5; abundance: .; len: 14; v_gene: TRBV6-5; CDR3aa: CASSYNGGTETQYF
j_gene: TRBJ2-5; abundance: .; len: 15; v_gene: TRBV7-8; CDR3aa: CASSLAGGRQETQYF
j_gene: TRBJ2-1; abundance: .; len: 15; v_gene: TRBV7-2; CDR3aa: CASSAGTSAYNEQFF
j_gene: TRBJ2-2; abundance: once; len: 15; v_gene: TRBV19; CDR3aa: CASSITGSNTGELFF
j_gene: TRBJ2-2; abundance: .; len: 14; v_gene: TRBV2; CDR3aa: CASSAGQNTGELFF
j_gene: TRBJ2-2; abundance: .; len: 15; v_gene: TRBV5-6; CDR3aa: CASSLGRTNTGELFF
j_gene: TRBJ2-1; abundance: few; len: 13; v_gene: TRBV7-3; CDR3aa: CASSPSGRPEQFF
j_gene: TRBJ2-7; abundance: .; len: 15; v_gene: TRBV2; CDR3aa: CASRATGTMTYEQYF
j_gene: TRBJ2-5; abundance: .; len: 15; v_gene: TRBV27; CDR3aa: CASSPGQGKGETQYF
j_gene: TRBJ2-7; abundance: .; len: 14; v_gene: TRBV28; CDR3aa: CASSPFGGSYEQYF
j_gene: TRBJ2-2; abundance: .; len: 13; v_gene: TRBV29-1; CDR3aa: CSVDRGNTGELFF
j_gene: TRBJ2-6; abundance: .; len: 13; v_gene: TRBV7-2; CDR3aa: CASSGGWANVLTF
j_gene: TRBJ2-2; abundance: once; len: 16; v_gene: TRBV2; CDR3aa: CASRGPSRGITGELFF
j_gene: TRBJ2-1; abundance: .; len: 20; v_gene: TRBV4-1; CDR3aa: CASSQAFGSGGTSGRAEQFF
j_gene: TRBJ1-1; abundance: once; len: 13; v_gene: TRBV5-1; CDR3aa: CASSFDRSGEAFF
j_gene: TRBJ2-2; abundance: .; len: 16; v_gene: TRBV29-1; CDR3aa: CSVAETGGANTGELFF
j_gene: TRBJ2-7; abundance: .; len: 14; v_gene: TRBV9; CDR3aa: CASSVLAESYEQYF
j_gene: TRBJ2-7; abundance: .; len: 13; v_gene: TRBV27; CDR3aa: CASSRKSSYEQYF